This entry is about one T cell receptor (beta chain). CDR1 ENHRY and CDR2 SYGVKD come from the germline V gene. The CDR3 is made up of 16 amino acids. The J segment lost 0 bases and the V segment lost 5 bases, leaving 10 bases of the junction unmatched. The data belong to a study of blood T cell repertoires in COVID-19. Turning to the study itself: Acute-phase and convalescent COVID-19 samples originated in the United States, Italy and Spain.

TCRdb's copy holds only in-frame clones and misses some; the assay was immunoSEQ multiplex PCR. The repertoire holds roughly 78,000 clones, with approximately 86% as singletons. The TCR originated in a woman in her sixties or seventies with acute or convalescent COVID-19. The chain employs TRBV10-3 and TRBJ2-7; TRBD2 agrees at 7 bases. Sequenced sample: peripheral blood. The CDR3 loop reads CAISTSGIGLSYEQYF. The CDR3 bases are TGTGCCATCAGTACGAGCGGGATAGGGCTCTCCTACGAGCAGTACTTC.